Listed below are T cell receptor beta chains from one sample, sequenced in a study of blood T cell repertoires in COVID-19. Sequencing used immunoSEQ multiplex PCR; TCRdb keeps in-frame clones, though not all of them. The sample consists of around 60,000 clones, 55% to 80% of them appearing once. The sequenced sample consisted of peripheral blood. These receptors were taken from a woman in her seventies with COVID-19, enrolled during active disease. Both conserved end residues are part of each CDR3. The D gene is left open where the match is weak. Not all rows give a size; the values are once, few, many and, for expanded clones, a class.

d_call,j_call,v_call,clone_size,cdr3_nt,cdr3_aa
TRBD2,TRBJ2-5,TRBV12-5,.,TGTGCTAGTGGCTTAGGAGCGGGATTCGGGGAGACCCAGTACTTC,CASGLGAGFGETQYF
.,TRBJ1-1,TRBV5-6,many,TGTGCCAGCAGCTTGGGGACACCCCAGGAAGCTTTCTTT,CASSLGTPQEAFF
.,TRBJ2-7,TRBV18,.,TGTGCCAGCTCACCACGTGCGAGGCCCTACGAGCAGTACTTC,CASSPRARPYEQYF
.,TRBJ2-5,TRBV3-1/TRBV3-2,.,TGTGCCAGCAGCGCCGCGACAGAAGAGACCCAGTACTTC,CASSAATEETQYF
TRBD2,TRBJ2-3,TRBV4-3,.,TGCGCCAGCAGCCCTTCACGCGCTAGCGGGGGGGCGGAGGATACGCAGTATTTT,CASSPSRASGGAEDTQYF
.,TRBJ2-7,TRBV2,.,TGTGCCACCAGGCGGGGGCTTAGTAGCTACGAGCAGTACTTC,CATRRGLSSYEQYF
.,TRBJ2-1,TRBV12-5,few,TGTGCTAGTGGTTTGGGACTCAGGGCTGAGCAGTTCTTC,CASGLGLRAEQFF
.,TRBJ2-1,TRBV14,.,TGTGCCAGCAGCCTCCCTGGACAACGCAATGAGCAGTTCTTC,CASSLPGQRNEQFF
.,TRBJ2-2,TRBV19,.,TGTGCCAGTAGTACCCTACTACTGCCGGAGACCGGGGAGCTGTTTTTT,CASSTLLLPETGELFF
.,TRBJ1-2,TRBV7-2,.,TGTGCCAGCAGCTTAGCGCCTTCAGGGGTGTATGGCTACACCTTC,CASSLAPSGVYGYTF
.,TRBJ1-1,TRBV11-2,.,TGTGCCAGCAGCTTCGAGGGAATGAACACTGAAGCTTTCTTT,CASSFEGMNTEAFF
TRBD2,TRBJ2-3,TRBV7-8,.,TGTGCCAGCAGCTTACGAGCTTCGGGGGGGGGCACCACAGATACGCAGTATTTT,CASSLRASGGGTTDTQYF
TRBD2,TRBJ2-2,TRBV7-3,.,TGTGCCAGCAGCTTAAGGGTAGCGGGAGCCACCGGGGAGCTGTTTTTT,CASSLRVAGATGELFF
TRBD2,TRBJ2-3,TRBV3-1/TRBV3-2,.,TGTGCCAGCAGCCTAGGGAGCGGGGGGGCAGATACGCAGTATTTT,CASSLGSGGADTQYF
TRBD1,TRBJ1-2,TRBV5-1,.,TGCGCCAGCAGCCTTATCCCTCGACAGGGAGACTATGGCTACACCTTC,CASSLIPRQGDYGYTF
TRBD1,TRBJ1-5,TRBV2,.,TGTGCCAGCAGTCGACAGGGGGCGTGGGATCAGCCCCAGCATTTT,CASSRQGAWDQPQHF
.,TRBJ2-7,TRBV5-1,few,TGCGCCAGCAGGAGAGGACAGACCTACGAGCAGTACTTC,CASRRGQTYEQYF
.,TRBJ1-2,TRBV3-1/TRBV3-2,.,TGTGCCAGCAGCCAAGAAGGGGTCCGAGGTGGCTACACCTTC,CASSQEGVRGGYTF
TRBD2,TRBJ2-1,TRBV7-9,.,TGTGCCAGCAGCTTATTGGACGCTAGCGGCTACAATGAGCAGTTCTTC,CASSLLDASGYNEQFF
.,TRBJ1-6,TRBV15,.,TGTGCCACCAGCAGCGCGCATTCACCCCTCCACTTT,CATSSAHSPLHF
.,TRBJ1-5,TRBV6-5,.,TGTGCCAGCAGCCCAGGGATCAGCAATCAGCCCCAGCATTTT,CASSPGISNQPQHF
.,TRBJ1-5,TRBV7-9,few,TGTGCCAGCAGCCCGACAGGAAGCAATCAGCCCCAGCATTTT,CASSPTGSNQPQHF
.,TRBJ1-1,TRBV28,.,TGTGCCAGCAGCCCGGGTAGGGGAATCACTGAAGCTTTCTTT,CASSPGRGITEAFF
.,TRBJ2-2,TRBV2,few,TGTGCCAGCTTAGGACTCCTGCCCGGGGAGCTGTTTTTT,CASLGLLPGELFF
TRBD1,TRBJ2-1,TRBV5-1,once,TGCGCCAGCAATCCCGGACAGGGGTTCCACAATGAGCAGTTCTTC,CASNPGQGFHNEQFF
.,TRBJ2-3,TRBV7-2,.,TGTGCCAGCAGCTTATCTAGAACAGATACGCAGTATTTT,CASSLSRTDTQYF
.,TRBJ1-5,TRBV5-6,.,TGTGCCAGCAGCTCCGAGGGTGGAAGGCAGCCCCAGCATTTT,CASSSEGGRQPQHF
.,TRBJ1-1,TRBV18,.,TGTGCCAGCTCACGCCTACCGGGGGGTGACGCTGAAGCTTTCTTT,CASSRLPGGDAEAFF
TRBD2,TRBJ2-5,TRBV9,.,TGTGCCAGCAGCGTAGGGGCTAGCGGGGGGGCCACGGAGACCCAGTACTTC,CASSVGASGGATETQYF
.,TRBJ1-1,TRBV12-5,few,TGTGCTAGTGGCCGAGCCCACCTTTCTGCAGAGCGGGACACTGAAGCTTTCTTT,CASGRAHLSAERDTEAFF
TRBD1,TRBJ1-4,TRBV7-8,few,TGTGCCAGCAGCTTAGGGACAGGGAAAAATGAAAAACTGTTTTTT,CASSLGTGKNEKLFF
TRBD2,TRBJ2-2,TRBV9,.,TGTGCCAGCAGCCCGGGACTAGCGGTCACCGGGGAGCTGTTTTTT,CASSPGLAVTGELFF
TRBD2,TRBJ2-1,TRBV20-1,.,TGCAGTGCTAGTGAAATAGGACTAGCGGGCGAAAGTGAGCAGTTCTTC,CSASEIGLAGESEQFF
TRBD2,TRBJ2-1,TRBV5-1,.,TGCGCCAGCAGCCTGGGACTAGCGGGGGGGCCCGAGCAGTTCTTC,CASSLGLAGGPEQFF
TRBD1,TRBJ2-2,TRBV5-1,.,TGCGCCAGCAGCCCGGGACAGGGAAGGACCGGGGAGCTGTTTTTT,CASSPGQGRTGELFF
.,TRBJ1-1,TRBV28,once,TGTGCCAGCAGACTCTCGAACACTGAAGCTTTCTTT,CASRLSNTEAFF
.,TRBJ2-7,TRBV6-6,.,TGTGCCAGCAGGGAGGTCAACGAGCAGTACTTC,CASREVNEQYF
.,TRBJ1-6,TRBV6-5,.,TGTGCCAGCGCCCAGGGGAAGTCACCCCTCCACTTT,CASAQGKSPLHF
TRBD1,TRBJ2-2,TRBV7-6,few,TGTGCCAGCAGCCCAGCCTTCTACAGGGGGTACACCGGGGAGCTGTTTTTT,CASSPAFYRGYTGELFF
.,TRBJ2-3,TRBV27,.,TGTGCCAGCTCCCCCCCGGGCGGGGAGGTTACAGATACGCAGTATTTT,CASSPPGGEVTDTQYF
TRBD2,TRBJ2-3,TRBV7-9,.,TGTGCCAGCAGCCAACTAGCGGGGAGCACAGATACGCAGTATTTT,CASSQLAGSTDTQYF
.,TRBJ1-1,TRBV19,.,TGTGCCAGTAGGATGGGGGGGAACACTGAAGCTTTCTTT,CASRMGGNTEAFF
TRBD1,TRBJ1-2,TRBV6-5,.,TGTGCCAGCAGTTGGAGGGACAGGGACTATGGCTACACCTTC,CASSWRDRDYGYTF
.,TRBJ1-2,TRBV19,.,TGTGCCAGTAGCCCGAGGGCGGCGGTAGACTATGGCTACACCTTC,CASSPRAAVDYGYTF
.,TRBJ1-6,TRBV9,.,TGTGCCAGCAGCGTAGGTGTCACCTATAATTCACCCCTCCACTTT,CASSVGVTYNSPLHF
.,TRBJ1-2,TRBV12-3/TRBV12-4,.,TGTGCCAGCAGTTTAGGAGGACTCTATGGCTACACCTTC,CASSLGGLYGYTF
.,TRBJ1-5,TRBV19,.,TGTGCCAGTAATACGGGAGCTTATAGCAATCAGCCCCAGCATTTT,CASNTGAYSNQPQHF
TRBD1,TRBJ2-7,TRBV5-5,few,TGTGCCAGCAGCTTGTTTTCGGGACAGGGGGCGAACGAGCAGTACTTC,CASSLFSGQGANEQYF
TRBD1,TRBJ1-2,TRBV9,.,TGTGCCAGCAGTTCAGGGGGGAATGGCTACACCTTC,CASSSGGNGYTF
.,TRBJ1-2,TRBV4-3,few,TGCGCCAGCAGCCAAGATCTAAATGTCTATGGCTACACCTTC,CASSQDLNVYGYTF
.,TRBJ1-5,TRBV29-1,.,TGCAGCGTTGCAGGGTCCAATCAGCCCCAGCATTTT,CSVAGSNQPQHF
.,TRBJ2-3,TRBV7-3,.,TGTGCCAGCAGCCCAGGTGGGGATACGCAGTATTTT,CASSPGGDTQYF
.,TRBJ1-2,TRBV6-6,once,TGTGCCAGCACCGAAAAGGGGCAGATCTATGGCTACACCTTC,CASTEKGQIYGYTF